A single sample is the source of the 20 T cell receptor beta chains below, sequenced in a study of blood T cell repertoires in COVID-19. This table comes from immunoSEQ multiplex PCR, and its TCRdb copy is limited to in-frame clones, with some not included. The sample comprises 70,000 to 95,000 clones, about 80% of which are singletons, and roughly 15% rests with the top ten. The sample consisted of peripheral blood. All receptors come from a human donor in a cohort sampled during active COVID-19.

This chain links TRBV28 with TRBJ1-6, with 9 bases matching TRBD1. V lost 5 bases to trimming and J lost 11 bases; unmatched junction nucleotides: 10. Germline V CDR1 and CDR2: MDHEN, SYDVKM. This CDR3 spans 15 amino acids. This CDR3 is CASSQSGDRAPPLHF. The CDR3 DNA reads as TGTGCCAGCAGTCAATCCGGGGACAGGGCTCCACCCCTCCACTTT.

The chain has TRBV6-5 and TRBJ2-3; perhaps TRBD1 as D (6 bases). Germline lookup yields CDR1 MNHEY and CDR2 SVGAGI. The CDR3 consists of 13 residues. Trimming took 6 bases from V and 3 from J, leaving 10 bases between them. CDR3 loop: CASRQGSTDTQYF. The DNA of the CDR3 is TGTGCCAGCAGACAGGGATCGACAGATACGCAGTATTTT.

The chain couples TRBV6-4 to TRBJ2-1; the D is unclear. Trimming removed 2 bases at V and 3 bases at J, with 8 bases between. Per the germline V gene, CDR1 is MRHNA and CDR2 is SNTAGT. The CDR3 totals 14 residues. CDR3 sequence: CASSDGSGYNEQFF. The CDR3 DNA reads as TGTGCCAGCAGTGACGGTTCAGGCTACAATGAGCAGTTCTTC.

The chain uses TRBV29-1 and TRBJ2-2; possibly TRBD1 for D (5 bases). CDR1 is SQVTM, CDR2 ANQGSEA, per germline. CDR3 length: 13 residues. Trimming removed 5 bases from V and 6 bases from J, with 13 bases in between. The CDR3 DNA sequence: TGCAGCGTTAAGGTCAGGGTATCCGGGGAGCTGTTTTTT. Translating gives CSVKVRVSGELFF.

The J gene is TRBJ2-7, the V gene TRBV11-3; D gene uncertain. The V end was cut by 3 bases, the J end by 0 bases, with 12 bases between. The CDR3 spans 15 residues. Germline V gene data show CDR1 as SGHNT and CDR2 as YENEEA. This chain's CDR3 is CASSFSTAGSYEQYF. The CDR3 nucleotides are TGTGCCAGCAGCTTCTCCACTGCCGGCTCCTACGAGCAGTACTTC. The entire variable domain, with the rest obtained from reference TRBV11-3 and TRBJ2-7, is as follows: EAGVVQSPRYKIIEKKQPVAFWCNPISGHNTLYWYLQNLGQGPELLIRYENEEAVDDSQLPKDRFSAERLKGVDSTLKIQPAELGDSAVYLCASSFSTAGSYEQYFGPGTRLTVT.

The rearrangement links TRBV28 to TRBJ1-2, with a tentative D call TRBD1 (6 bases). In germline, CDR1 is MDHEN, CDR2 SYDVKM. V was shortened by 5 bases and J by 3 bases, with 10 bases between the two germline ends. The length of the CDR3 is 13 residues. The CDR3 reads CASSTGTYYGYTF. The CDR3 DNA follows: TGTGCCAGCAGTACAGGGACGTACTATGGCTACACCTTC.

The chain combines TRBV6-1 with TRBJ1-1; 7 nucleotides align to TRBD1. Germline assignment: CDR1 MNHNS and CDR2 SASEGT. This CDR3 has 13 residues. V was pared by 0 bases and J by 11 bases, with 6 bases of the junction left unmatched. The CDR3 reads CASSEALAGGAFF. DNA for the CDR3: TGTGCCAGCAGTGAAGCGTTGGCAGGGGGTGCTTTCTTT.

This clone was seen only once. This chain uses TRBV27 with TRBJ2-1, with a tentative D call TRBD2 (7 bases). The V gene's germline CDR1 is MNHEY and CDR2 SMNVEV (reference sequence). V was shortened by 5 bases and J by 6 bases, with 17 bases between the two germline ends. The CDR3 contains 15 residues. CDR3 amino acids: CASSHRGAFINEQFF. The CDR3 DNA is TGTGCCAGCAGTCACCGGGGGGCCTTCATCAATGAGCAGTTCTTC.

The J gene is TRBJ1-2, the V gene TRBV2, with TRBD1 matching 9 bases. The trim removed 3 bases at V and 4 bases at J, leaving 9 bases unmatched. The CDR3 is 16 amino acids. Germline V CDR1 and CDR2: SNHLY, FYNNEI. The CDR3 DNA is TGTGCCAGCAGTGAGTCCTACGGGACAGGGATCTATGGCTACACCTTC. Translation: CASSESYGTGIYGYTF.

The V call is TRBV7-9, the J call TRBJ1-1; D is perhaps TRBD1 (6 bases). The V end lost 5 bases, the J end lost 2 bases, and 9 bases lay between the germline ends. Germline CDR1 and CDR2: SEHNR and FQNEAQ (reference sequence). This CDR3 contains 13 residues. CDR3 DNA sequence: TGTGCCAGCAGCGCGGACAGTAACACTGAAGCTTTCTTT. This sequence encodes CASSADSNTEAFF.

The rearrangement links TRBV5-4 to TRBJ1-3, with 10 bases identical to TRBD1. The V gene's germline CDR1 is SGHNT and CDR2 YYREEE (reference sequence). The CDR3 length is 17 residues. V was clipped by 4 bases and J by 0 bases; unmatched bases: 7. In DNA form, the CDR3 reads TGTGCCAGCAGCATGGGACAGGGGACGAGCTCTGGAAACACCATATATTTT. Amino acid sequence: CASSMGQGTSSGNTIYF.

The genes are TRBV5-6 and TRBJ2-7; 9 nucleotides agree with TRBD2. V lost 6 bases, J lost 1 base, and 8 bases stayed unmatched. Germline assignment: CDR1 SGHDT and CDR2 YYEEEE. The CDR3 runs 15 residues. The CDR3 protein is CASTSRLAGSYEQYF. DNA for the CDR3: TGTGCCAGCACCTCCCGGCTAGCGGGATCCTACGAGCAGTACTTC.

The chain is built from TRBV28 and TRBJ1-1, with TRBD1 matching over 8 bases. Trimming at V came to 1 base and at J to 5 bases, leaving 12 bases not matched to a gene. This CDR3 spans 17 amino acids. Germline CDR1 and CDR2: MDHEN and SYDVKM. This CDR3 reads CASSLSGRGRVGTEAFF. The CDR3 region has the DNA TGTGCCAGCAGTTTATCCGGCAGGGGGCGAGTTGGGACTGAAGCTTTCTTT.

The chain couples TRBV27 to TRBJ2-7; 7 nucleotides line up with TRBD2. Germline V gene data show CDR1 as MNHEY and CDR2 as SMNVEV (reference sequence). The CDR3 extends over 13 amino acids. The V gene end was trimmed by 5 bases and the J gene end by 4 bases; junction bases not matched to a gene: 5. In DNA, the CDR3 is TGTGCCAGCAGTCGCGGGGGTGGTTACGAGCAGTACTTC. Protein product: CASSRGGGYEQYF.

The chain carries TRBV19 and TRBJ2-3; possible D gene TRBD2, 6 bases. CDR1 and CDR2 from the germline V gene are LNHDA and SQIVND (reference sequence). V lost 3 bases and J lost 1, with 14 bases in between. This CDR3 has 16 residues. The CDR3 protein is CASSMGISGGTDTQYF. The DNA of the CDR3 is TGTGCCAGTAGTATGGGAATTAGCGGAGGCACAGATACGCAGTATTTT. The variable domain in full, completed from reference TRBV19 and TRBJ2-3, reads DGGITQSPKYLFRKEGQNVTLSCEQNLNHDAMYWYRQDPGQGLRLIYYSQIVNDFQKGDIAEGYSVSREKKESFPLTVTSAQKNPTAFYLCASSMGISGGTDTQYFGPGTRLTVL.

The chain carries TRBV19 and TRBJ1-2; TRBD1 agrees at 7 bases. V shed 6 bases, J shed 4 bases, and the junction held 11 bases outside the gene matches. Germline V gene data show CDR1 as LNHDA and CDR2 as SQIVND (reference sequence). This CDR3 has 15 residues. CDR3 sequence (DNA): TGTGCCAGTAGCTATCCCGGGACAGCTGCCTATGGCTACACCTTC. This codes for CASSYPGTAAYGYTF.

The V call is TRBV27, the J call TRBJ1-5, with TRBD1 identical over 12 bases. CDR1 and CDR2 (germline): MNHEY, SMNVEV (reference sequence). The CDR3 is 13 residues long. Trimming at V came to 6 bases and at J to 7 bases, leaving 1 base not matched to a gene. The CDR3 reads CASRGTGGQPQHF. CDR3 bases: TGTGCCAGCAGAGGGACAGGGGGCCAGCCCCAGCATTTT.

The chain couples TRBV28 to TRBJ2-4; TRBD2 is a possible D gene (5 bases). This CDR3 is 15 amino acids long. From germline, CDR1 is MDHEN and CDR2 SYDVKM. Deletions cut 6 bases from V and 0 bases from J, with 12 bases between. CDR3 DNA: TGTGCCAGCAGCTCAGCGGATATAGCCAAAAACATTCAGTACTTC. Protein product: CASSSADIAKNIQYF.

The chain uses TRBV7-3 and TRBJ2-3; 8 positions agree with TRBD2. Germline values: CDR1 SGHTA, CDR2 FQGTGA. This CDR3 is built from 16 residues. Germline trimming cut 2 bases from V and 2 bases from J; bases unmatched to any gene: 6. CDR3 sequence (DNA): TGTGCCAGCAGCTTATTCGAGCGGGGGACCACAGATACGCAGTATTTT. It yields the protein CASSLFERGTTDTQYF.

The DNA for the CDR3 is TGTGCCAGCAGTGGACTGGTCGCAACTAATGAAAAACTGTTTTTT. It specifies CASSGLVATNEKLFF. V usage is TRBV25-1 and J usage is TRBJ1-4; D not certain. This CDR3 is 15 amino acids long. Germline V lookup: CDR1 MGHDK, CDR2 SYGVNS. The ends were cut back, 4 bases at V and 0 bases at J, with 9 bases in the middle.